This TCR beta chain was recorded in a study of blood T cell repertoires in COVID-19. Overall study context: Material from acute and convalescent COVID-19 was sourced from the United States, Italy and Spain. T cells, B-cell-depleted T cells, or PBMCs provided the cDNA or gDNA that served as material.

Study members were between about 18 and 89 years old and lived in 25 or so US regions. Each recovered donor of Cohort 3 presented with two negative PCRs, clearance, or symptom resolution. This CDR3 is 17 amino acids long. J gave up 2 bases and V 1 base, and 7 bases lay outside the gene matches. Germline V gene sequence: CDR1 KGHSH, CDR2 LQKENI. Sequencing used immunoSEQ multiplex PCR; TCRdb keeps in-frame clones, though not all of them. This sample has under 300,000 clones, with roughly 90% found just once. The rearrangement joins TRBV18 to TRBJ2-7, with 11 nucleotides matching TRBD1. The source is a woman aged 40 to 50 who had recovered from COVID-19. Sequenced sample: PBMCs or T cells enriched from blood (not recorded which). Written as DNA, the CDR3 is TGTGCCAGCTCACCACGCCGTCCGGGACAGGGGGCCTACGAGCAGTACTTC. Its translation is CASSPRRPGQGAYEQYF.